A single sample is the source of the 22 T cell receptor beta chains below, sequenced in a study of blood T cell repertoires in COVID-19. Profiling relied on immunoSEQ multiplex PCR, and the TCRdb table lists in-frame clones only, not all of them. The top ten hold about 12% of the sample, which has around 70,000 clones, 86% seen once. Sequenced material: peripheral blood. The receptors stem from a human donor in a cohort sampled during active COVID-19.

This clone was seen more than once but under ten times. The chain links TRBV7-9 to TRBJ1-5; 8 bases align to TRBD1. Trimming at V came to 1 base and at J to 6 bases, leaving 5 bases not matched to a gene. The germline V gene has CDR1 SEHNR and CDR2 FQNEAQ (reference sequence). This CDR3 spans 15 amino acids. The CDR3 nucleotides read TGTGCCAGCAGCTTAGGGACAGGGCCTTCTCAGCCCCAGCATTTT. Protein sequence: CASSLGTGPSQPQHF.

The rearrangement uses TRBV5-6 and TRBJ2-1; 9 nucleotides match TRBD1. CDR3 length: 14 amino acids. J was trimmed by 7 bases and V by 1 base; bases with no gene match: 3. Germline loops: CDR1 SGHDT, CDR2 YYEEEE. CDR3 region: CASSLSGQGNEQFF. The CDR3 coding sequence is TGTGCCAGCAGCTTGTCGGGACAGGGAAATGAGCAGTTCTTC.

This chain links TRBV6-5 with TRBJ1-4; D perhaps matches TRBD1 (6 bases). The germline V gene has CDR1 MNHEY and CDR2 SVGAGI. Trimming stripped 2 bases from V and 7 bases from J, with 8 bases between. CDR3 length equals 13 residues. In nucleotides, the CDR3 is TGTGCCAGCAGTTACACACAGGGTGAAAAACTGTTTTTT. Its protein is CASSYTQGEKLFF.

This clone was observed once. This CDR3 reads CAISRVGSYGYTF. Here the CDR3 DNA reads TGTGCCATCAGCCGCGTGGGCAGCTATGGCTACACCTTC. The V call is TRBV10-3, the J call TRBJ1-2; D unclear. The germline V gene encodes CDR1 ENHRY and CDR2 SYGVKD. The CDR3 consists of 13 residues. The ends were cut back, 6 bases at V and 4 bases at J, with 12 bases in the middle.

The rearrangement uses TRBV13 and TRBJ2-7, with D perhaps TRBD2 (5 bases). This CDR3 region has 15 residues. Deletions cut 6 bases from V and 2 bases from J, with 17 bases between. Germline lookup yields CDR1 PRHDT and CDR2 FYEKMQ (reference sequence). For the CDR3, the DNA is TGTGCCAGCAGACCTTCCGGGAACAAAGCCTACGAGCAGTACTTC. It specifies CASRPSGNKAYEQYF.

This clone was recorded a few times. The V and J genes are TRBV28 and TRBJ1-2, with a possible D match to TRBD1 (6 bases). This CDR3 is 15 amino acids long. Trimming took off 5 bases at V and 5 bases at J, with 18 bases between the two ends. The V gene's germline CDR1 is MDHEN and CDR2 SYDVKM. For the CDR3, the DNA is TGTGCCAGCAGTAACGCCAACAGGGAGGGATATGGCTACACCTTC. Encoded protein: CASSNANREGYGYTF.

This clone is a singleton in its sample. CDR3 sequence: CASSSNRGNEQFF. CDR3 in DNA: TGCGCCAGCAGCTCAAATCGGGGCAATGAGCAGTTCTTC. This chain links TRBV5-1 with TRBJ2-1; the D gene is possibly TRBD2 (5 bases). Germline V gives CDR1 SGHRS, CDR2 YFSETQ. CDR3 length equals 13 residues. Trimming took off 3 bases at V and 6 bases at J, with 10 bases between the two ends.

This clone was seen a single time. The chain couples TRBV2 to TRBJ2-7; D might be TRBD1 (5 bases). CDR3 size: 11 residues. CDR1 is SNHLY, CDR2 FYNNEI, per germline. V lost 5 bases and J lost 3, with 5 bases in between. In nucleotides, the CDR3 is TGTGCCAGCAGTCAGGGCTACGAGCAGTACTTC. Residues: CASSQGYEQYF.

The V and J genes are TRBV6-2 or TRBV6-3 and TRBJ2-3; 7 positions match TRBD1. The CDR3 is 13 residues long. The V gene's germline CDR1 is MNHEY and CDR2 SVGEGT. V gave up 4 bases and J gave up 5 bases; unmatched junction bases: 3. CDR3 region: CASSLRDRDTQYF. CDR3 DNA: TGTGCCAGCAGTTTACGGGACAGAGATACGCAGTATTTT.

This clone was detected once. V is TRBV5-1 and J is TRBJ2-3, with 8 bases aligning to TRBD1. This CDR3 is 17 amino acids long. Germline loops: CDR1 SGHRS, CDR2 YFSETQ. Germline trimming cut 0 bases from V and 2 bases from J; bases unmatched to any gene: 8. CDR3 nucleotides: TGCGCCAGCAGCTTGGGAAGGGACAGGTGGTCCACAGATACGCAGTATTTT. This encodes CASSLGRDRWSTDTQYF.

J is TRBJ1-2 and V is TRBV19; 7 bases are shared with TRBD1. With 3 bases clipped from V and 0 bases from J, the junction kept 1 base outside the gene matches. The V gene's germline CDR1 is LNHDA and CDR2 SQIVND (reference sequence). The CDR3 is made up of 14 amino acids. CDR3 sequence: CASSIDRANYGYTF. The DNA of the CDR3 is TGTGCCAGTAGTATTGACAGGGCTAACTATGGCTACACCTTC.

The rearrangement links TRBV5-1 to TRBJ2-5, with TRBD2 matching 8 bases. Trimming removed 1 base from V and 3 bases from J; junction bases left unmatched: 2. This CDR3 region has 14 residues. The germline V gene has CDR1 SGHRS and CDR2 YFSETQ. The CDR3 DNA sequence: TGCGCCAGCAGCTTGTTCGGGGGGGAAGAGACCCAGTACTTC. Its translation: CASSLFGGEETQYF.

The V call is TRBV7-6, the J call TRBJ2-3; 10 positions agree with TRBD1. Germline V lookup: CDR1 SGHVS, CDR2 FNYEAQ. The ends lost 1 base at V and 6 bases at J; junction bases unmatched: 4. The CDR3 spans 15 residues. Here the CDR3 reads CASSLGGQGWDTQYF. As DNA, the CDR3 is TGTGCCAGCAGCTTAGGGGGACAGGGGTGGGATACGCAGTATTTT. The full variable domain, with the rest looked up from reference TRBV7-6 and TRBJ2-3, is GAGVSQSPRYKVTKRGQDVALRCDPISGHVSLYWYRQALGQGPEFLTYFNYEAQQDKSGLPNDRFSAERPEGSISTLTIQRTEQRDSAMYRCASSLGGQGWDTQYFGPGTRLTVL.

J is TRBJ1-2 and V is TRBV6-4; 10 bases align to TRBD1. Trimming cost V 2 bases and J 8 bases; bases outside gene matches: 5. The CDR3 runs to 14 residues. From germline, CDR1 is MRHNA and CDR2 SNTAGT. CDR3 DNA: TGTGCCAGCAGTGACGGGACAGGGGCTCGCGGCTACACCTTC. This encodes CASSDGTGARGYTF.

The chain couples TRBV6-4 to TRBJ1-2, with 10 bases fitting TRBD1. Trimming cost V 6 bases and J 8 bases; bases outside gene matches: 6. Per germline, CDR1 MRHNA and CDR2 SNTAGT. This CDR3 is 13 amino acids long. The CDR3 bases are TGTGCCAGCAGCTACGGACAGGGGGTCGGCTACACCTTC. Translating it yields CASSYGQGVGYTF.

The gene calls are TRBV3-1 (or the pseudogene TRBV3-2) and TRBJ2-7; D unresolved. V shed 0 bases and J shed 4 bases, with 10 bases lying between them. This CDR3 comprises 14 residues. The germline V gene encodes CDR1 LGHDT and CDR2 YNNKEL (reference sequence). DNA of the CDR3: TGTGCCAGCAGCCAAGAGTTTCCAGGTTACGAGCAGTACTTC. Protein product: CASSQEFPGYEQYF.

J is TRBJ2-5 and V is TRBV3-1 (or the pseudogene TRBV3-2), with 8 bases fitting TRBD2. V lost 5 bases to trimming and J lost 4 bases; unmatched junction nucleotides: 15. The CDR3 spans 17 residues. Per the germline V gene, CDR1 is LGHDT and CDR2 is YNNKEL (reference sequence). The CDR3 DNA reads TGTGCCAGCAGCACACCTAAGTCCGGGGGGGCCGTAGAGACCCAGTACTTC. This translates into CASSTPKSGGAVETQYF.

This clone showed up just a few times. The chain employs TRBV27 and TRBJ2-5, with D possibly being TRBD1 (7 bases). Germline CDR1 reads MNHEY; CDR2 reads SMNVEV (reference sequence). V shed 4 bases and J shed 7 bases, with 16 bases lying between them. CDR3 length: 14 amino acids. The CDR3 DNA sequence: TGTGCCAGCAGTTCTCCCTCCCAGGGGGGGACCCAGTACTTC. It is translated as CASSSPSQGGTQYF.

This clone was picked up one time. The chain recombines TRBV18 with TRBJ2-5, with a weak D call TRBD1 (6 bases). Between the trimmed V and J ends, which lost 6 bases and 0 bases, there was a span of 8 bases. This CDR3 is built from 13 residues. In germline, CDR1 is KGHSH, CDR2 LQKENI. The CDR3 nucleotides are TGTGCCAGCTCTAGGACAGACCAAGAGACCCAGTACTTC. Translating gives CASSRTDQETQYF.

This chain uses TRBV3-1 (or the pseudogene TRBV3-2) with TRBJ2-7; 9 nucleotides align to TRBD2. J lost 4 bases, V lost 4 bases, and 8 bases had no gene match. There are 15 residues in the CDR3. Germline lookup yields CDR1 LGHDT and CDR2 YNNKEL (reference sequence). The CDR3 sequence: CASSPAGGRVYEQYF. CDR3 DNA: TGTGCCAGCAGCCCCGCGGGGGGGCGAGTTTACGAGCAGTACTTC.

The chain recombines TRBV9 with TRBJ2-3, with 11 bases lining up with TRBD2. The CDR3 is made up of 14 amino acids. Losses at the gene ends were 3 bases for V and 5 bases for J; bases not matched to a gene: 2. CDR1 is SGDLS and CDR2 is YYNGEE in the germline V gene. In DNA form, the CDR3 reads TGTGCCAGCAGCGCACTAGCGGGAGAAGATACGCAGTATTTT. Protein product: CASSALAGEDTQYF.

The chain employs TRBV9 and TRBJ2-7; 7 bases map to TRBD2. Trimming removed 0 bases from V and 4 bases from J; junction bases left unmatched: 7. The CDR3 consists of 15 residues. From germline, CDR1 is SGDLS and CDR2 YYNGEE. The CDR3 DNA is TGTGCCAGCAGCGTAGCGATAGGGGAGGGGTACGAGCAGTACTTC. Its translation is CASSVAIGEGYEQYF.